The rows below give T cell receptor beta chains drawn from one sample of a study of blood T cell repertoires in COVID-19. The repertoire was sequenced with immunoSEQ multiplex PCR; TCRdb's copy has only in-frame clones and lacks some. Counted here are 150,000 to 200,000 clones, roughly 76% occurring once; the ten biggest clones make up 8.6%. Sequences were obtained from peripheral blood. The source is a woman in her fifties or sixties with active or convalescent COVID-19. Each CDR3 is given with its conserved first and last residue. The D gene is left open where the match is weak. A row's size may be missing; if present it is once, few, many or a size class.

J gene | clone size | D gene | V gene | CDR3 protein | CDR3 DNA
TRBJ1-3 | many | . | TRBV10-3 | CAISEDGGPGNTIYF | TGTGCCATCAGTGAGGACGGGGGTCCGGGAAACACCATATATTTT
TRBJ2-5 | . | . | TRBV7-9 | CASSLAGPQETQYF | TGTGCCAGCAGCTTAGCGGGGCCACAAGAGACCCAGTACTTC
TRBJ2-7 | . | TRBD1 | TRBV7-2 | CASSPQGGREQYF | TGTGCCAGCAGCCCACAGGGGGGAAGGGAGCAGTACTTC
TRBJ2-2 | . | . | TRBV4-3 | CASSQGVVNTGELFF | TGCGCCAGCAGCCAAGGAGTAGTGAACACCGGGGAGCTGTTTTTT
TRBJ2-7 | . | TRBD1 | TRBV18 | CASSGGQVSTPQYF | TGTGCCAGCTCGGGCGGACAGGTGAGTACTCCGCAGTACTTC
TRBJ1-1 | . | TRBD1 | TRBV19 | CASSTTGTGTEAFF | TGTGCCAGTAGTACTACCGGGACAGGCACTGAAGCTTTCTTT
TRBJ2-5 | . | . | TRBV3-1/TRBV3-2 | CASSFTGIQETQYF | TGTGCCAGCAGCTTTACGGGGATCCAAGAGACCCAGTACTTC
TRBJ2-3 | few | . | TRBV30 | CAWIGGVWGSNSTDTQYF | TGTGCCTGGATTGGAGGCGTTTGGGGTTCTAATAGCACAGATACGCAGTATTTT
TRBJ1-5 | . | . | TRBV27 | CASSLLGARSNQPQHF | TGTGCCAGCAGTTTACTGGGGGCGAGAAGCAATCAGCCCCAGCATTTT
TRBJ1-2 | . | . | TRBV3-1/TRBV3-2 | CASSQGGVGSGYTF | TGTGCCAGCAGTCAGGGCGGGGTGGGGAGCGGCTACACCTTC
TRBJ1-1 | . | . | TRBV18 | CASSPGGFPMNTEAFF | TGTGCCAGCTCACCCGGGGGGTTCCCCATGAACACTGAAGCTTTCTTT
TRBJ2-3 | . | . | TRBV19 | CASSRDSGSAQYF | TGTGCCAGTAGTCGGGACTCAGGCTCGGCGCAGTATTTT
TRBJ1-2 | . | . | TRBV12-3/TRBV12-4 | CASRRPGGGYTF | TGTGCCAGCAGGCGTCCCGGAGGTGGCTACACCTTC
TRBJ1-1 | . | . | TRBV27 | CASSRSVMNTEAFF | TGTGCCAGCAGCCGGTCGGTTATGAACACTGAAGCTTTCTTT
TRBJ1-1 | . | . | TRBV10-2 | CASSEGGQEAFF | TGCGCCAGCAGTGAGGGTGGACAGGAAGCTTTCTTT
TRBJ2-7 | many | TRBD1 | TRBV9 | CASSVEQGAYYEQYF | TGTGCCAGCAGCGTAGAACAGGGGGCTTACTACGAGCAGTACTTC
TRBJ1-4 | . | TRBD1 | TRBV5-1 | CASSWGQGEEKLFF | TGCGCCAGCAGCTGGGGACAGGGAGAAGAAAAACTGTTTTTT
TRBJ1-1 | . | . | TRBV3-1/TRBV3-2 | CASSPAVEVTEAFF | TGTGCCAGCAGCCCCGCGGTGGAAGTCACTGAAGCTTTCTTT
TRBJ1-2 | . | TRBD1 | TRBV27 | CASSRTGNSNYGYTF | TGTGCCAGCAGCCGGACAGGGAATAGTAACTATGGCTACACCTTC
TRBJ1-3 | . | TRBD1 | TRBV5-1 | CASSLAGQGDTIYF | TGCGCCAGCAGCTTGGCCGGGCAGGGGGACACCATATATTTT
TRBJ1-2 | . | . | TRBV30 | CAWAGWVGYTF | TGTGCCTGGGCAGGATGGGTGGGCTACACCTTC
TRBJ1-5 | . | . | TRBV7-2 | CASRLGTIGNQPQHF | TGTGCCAGCAGATTGGGGACAATCGGAAATCAGCCCCAGCATTTT
TRBJ1-6 | . | TRBD1 | TRBV7-9 | CASSSPQGAINSPLHF | TGTGCCAGCAGCTCCCCACAGGGGGCGATCAATTCACCCCTCCACTTT
TRBJ2-5 | few | TRBD1 | TRBV18 | CASSPDRQETQYF | TGTGCCAGCTCACCGGACAGGCAAGAGACCCAGTACTTC
TRBJ2-7 | . | . | TRBV5-1 | CASSLGGDLNEQYF | TGCGCCAGCAGCTTGGGGGGCGACCTCAACGAGCAGTACTTC
TRBJ1-2 | . | . | TRBV12-3/TRBV12-4 | CASSFGQNYGYTF | TGTGCCAGCAGTTTTGGGCAGAACTATGGCTACACCTTC
TRBJ2-1 | . | . | TRBV9 | CASSSSGDSYNEQFF | TGTGCCAGCAGTTCCTCAGGGGACTCCTACAATGAGCAGTTCTTC
TRBJ2-3 | . | TRBD1 | TRBV7-3 | CASSSQGGRADTQYF | TGTGCCAGCAGTTCACAAGGGGGCCGAGCGGATACGCAGTATTTT
TRBJ1-5 | . | TRBD1 | TRBV28 | CASRLGTAVGAQHF | TGTGCCAGCAGGCTCGGGACAGCCGTCGGGGCCCAGCATTTT
TRBJ2-2 | . | TRBD1 | TRBV7-3 | CASSLAGQGRTGELFF | TGTGCCAGCAGCTTAGCGGGACAGGGGAGGACCGGGGAGCTGTTTTTT
TRBJ1-5 | . | . | TRBV6-2/TRBV6-3 | CASSYSWREGYQPQHF | TGTGCCAGCAGTTACTCGTGGAGGGAGGGATACCAGCCCCAGCATTTT
TRBJ2-5 | once | TRBD2 | TRBV14 | CASSLGTSGMEETQYF | TGTGCCAGCAGCCTCGGGACTAGCGGTATGGAAGAGACCCAGTACTTC
TRBJ1-3 | . | . | TRBV7-9 | CASSLSGRLENTIYF | TGTGCCAGCAGCTTATCAGGGAGGTTGGAAAACACCATATATTTT
TRBJ1-1 | . | . | TRBV2 | CASSEDPHRRGILNTEAFF | TGTGCCAGCAGTGAAGACCCACACCGCAGGGGAATATTGAACACTGAAGCTTTCTTT
TRBJ2-3 | . | TRBD1 | TRBV6-5 | CASSGITGANTQYF | TGTGCCAGCAGCGGGATAACAGGGGCAAATACGCAGTATTTT
TRBJ1-1 | . | . | TRBV5-4 | CASSFSQGNTEAFF | TGTGCCAGCAGCTTTAGCCAGGGGAACACTGAAGCTTTCTTT